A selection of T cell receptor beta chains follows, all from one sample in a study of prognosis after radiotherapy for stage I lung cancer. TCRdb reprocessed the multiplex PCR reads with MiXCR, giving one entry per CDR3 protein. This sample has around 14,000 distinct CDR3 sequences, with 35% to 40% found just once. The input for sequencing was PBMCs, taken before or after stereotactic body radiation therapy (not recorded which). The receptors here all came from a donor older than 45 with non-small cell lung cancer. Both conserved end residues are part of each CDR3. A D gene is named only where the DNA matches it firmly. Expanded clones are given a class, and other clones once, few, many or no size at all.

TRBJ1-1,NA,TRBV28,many,CASSLPAQMNTEAFF,TGTGCCAGCAGCCTTCCCGCTCAAATGAACACTGAAGCTTTCTTT
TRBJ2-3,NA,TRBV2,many,CASSVYLSTDTQYF,TGTGCCAGCAGTGTCTACCTATCCACAGATACGCAGTATTTT
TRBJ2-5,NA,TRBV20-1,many,CSALLGTQETQYF,TGCAGTGCCCTGCTCGGGACACAAGAGACCCAGTACTTC
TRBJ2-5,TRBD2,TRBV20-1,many,CSATGAPGLAGGSQETQYF,TGCAGTGCTACCGGGGCTCCGGGACTAGCGGGGGGCTCCCAAGAGACCCAGTACTTC
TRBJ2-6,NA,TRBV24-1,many,CATSDSVTGANVLTF,TGTGCCACCAGTGATAGTGTAACTGGGGCCAACGTCCTGACTTTC
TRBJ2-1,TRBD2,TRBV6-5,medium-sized,CASSYSGLAGVYNEQFF,TGTGCCAGCAGTTACTCCGGGCTAGCGGGAGTCTACAATGAGCAGTTCTTC
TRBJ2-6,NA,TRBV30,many,CAWSLTSGANVLTF,TGTGCCTGGAGTCTGACCTCTGGGGCCAACGTCCTGACTTTC
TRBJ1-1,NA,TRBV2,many,CASSEILAFF,TGTGCCAGCAGTGAGATATTAGCTTTCTTT
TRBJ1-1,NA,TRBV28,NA,CASLGPMNTEAFF,TGTGCCAGCCTAGGGCCTATGAACACTGAAGCTTTCTTT
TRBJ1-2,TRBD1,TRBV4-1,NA,CASSQNRGATYYGYTF,TGCGCCAGCAGCCAAAACAGGGGGGCGACTTACTATGGCTACACCTTC
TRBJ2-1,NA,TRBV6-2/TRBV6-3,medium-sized,CASGRTPYNEQFF,TGTGCCAGCGGGCGGACACCCTACAATGAGCAGTTCTTC
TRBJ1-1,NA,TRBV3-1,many,CASSQIEATEAFF,TGTGCCAGCAGCCAGATAGAGGCCACTGAAGCTTTCTTT
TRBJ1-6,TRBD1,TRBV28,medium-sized,CASNDRVYSPLHF,TGTGCCAGCAACGACAGGGTTTATTCACCCCTCCACTTT
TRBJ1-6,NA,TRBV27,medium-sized,CASRESWTETNSPLHF,TGTGCCAGCAGGGAGTCGTGGACGGAGACTAATTCACCCCTCCACTTT
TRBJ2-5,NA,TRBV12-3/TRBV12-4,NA,CASSLQETQETQYF,TGTGCCAGCAGTTTACAGGAAACCCAAGAGACCCAGTACTTC
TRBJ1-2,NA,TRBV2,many,CASRGTIYGYTF,TGTGCCAGCAGGGGGACAATCTATGGCTACACCTTC
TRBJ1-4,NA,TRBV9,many,CASSVGTGAEKLFF,TGTGCCAGCAGCGTTGGAACTGGGGCTGAAAAACTGTTTTTT
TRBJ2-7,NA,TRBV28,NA,CASFGPLSTSYEQYF,TGTGCCAGTTTCGGCCCGCTCTCAACCTCCTACGAGCAGTACTTC
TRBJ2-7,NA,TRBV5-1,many,CASSSDNSYEQYF,TGCGCCAGCAGCTCGGACAACTCCTACGAGCAGTACTTC
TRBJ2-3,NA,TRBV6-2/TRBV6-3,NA,CASSPPDTFQNTQYF,TGTGCCAGCAGTCCCCCGGACACGTTCCAAAATACGCAGTATTTT
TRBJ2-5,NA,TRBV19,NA,CASSIRGTENQETQYF,TGTGCCAGTAGTATTCGGGGGACGGAGAACCAAGAGACCCAGTACTTC
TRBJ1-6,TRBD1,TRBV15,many,CATSSGQANSPLHF,TGTGCCACCAGCAGCGGACAGGCCAATTCACCCCTCCACTTT
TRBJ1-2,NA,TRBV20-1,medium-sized,CSAKPQSLANYGYTF,TGCAGTGCTAAACCACAGAGTCTAGCTAACTATGGCTACACCTTC
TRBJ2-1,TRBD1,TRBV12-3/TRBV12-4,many,CASSSTGVRNEQFF,TGTGCCAGCAGTTCGACAGGGGTTAGGAATGAGCAGTTCTTC
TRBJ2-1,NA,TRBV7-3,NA,CASSLVRYNEQFF,TGTGCCAGCAGCTTAGTTAGATACAATGAGCAGTTCTTC
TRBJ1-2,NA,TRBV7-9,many,CASSTRPAGSPLYGYTF,TGTGCCAGCAGCACCCGACCCGCAGGGAGCCCCCTCTATGGCTACACCTTC
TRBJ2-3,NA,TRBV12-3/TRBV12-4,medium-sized,CASSLSPVVGTDTQYF,TGTGCCAGCAGTTTATCTCCGGTTGTAGGCACAGATACGCAGTATTTT
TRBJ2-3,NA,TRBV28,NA,CASGGTPSTDTQYF,TGTGCCAGCGGGGGGACACCCAGCACAGATACGCAGTATTTT
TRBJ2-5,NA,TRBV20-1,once,CSARTVGVQDTQYF,TGCAGTGCTAGGACTGTGGGGGTGCAAGATACCCAGTACTTC